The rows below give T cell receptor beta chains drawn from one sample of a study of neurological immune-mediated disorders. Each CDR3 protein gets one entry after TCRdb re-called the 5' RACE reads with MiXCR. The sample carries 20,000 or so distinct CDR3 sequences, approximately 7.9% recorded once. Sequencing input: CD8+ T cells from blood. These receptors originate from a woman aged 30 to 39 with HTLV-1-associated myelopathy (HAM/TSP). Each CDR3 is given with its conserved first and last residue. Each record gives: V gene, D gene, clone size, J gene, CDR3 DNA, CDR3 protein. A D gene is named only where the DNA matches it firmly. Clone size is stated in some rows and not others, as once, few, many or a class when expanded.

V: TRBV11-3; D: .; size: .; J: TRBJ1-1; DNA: TGTGCCAGCAGCTCATCTCACAGGAACACTGAAGCTTTCTTT; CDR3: CASSSSHRNTEAFF
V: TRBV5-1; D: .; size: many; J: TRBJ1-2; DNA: TGCGCCAGCAGCTTGGCCGGGAGCATGGAAGGCTACACCTTC; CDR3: CASSLAGSMEGYTF
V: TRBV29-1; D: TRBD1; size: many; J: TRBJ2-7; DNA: TGCAGCGTTGAGGACAGGGACCGCTACGAGCAGTACTTC; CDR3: CSVEDRDRYEQYF
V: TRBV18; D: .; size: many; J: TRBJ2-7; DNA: TGTGCCAGCTCACCCCCTGGCTCCTACGAGCAGTACTTC; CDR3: CASSPPGSYEQYF
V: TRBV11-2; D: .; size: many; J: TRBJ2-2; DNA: TGTGCCAGCAGCTTAGCCCCCCAGACGAACACCGGGGAGCTGTTTTTT; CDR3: CASSLAPQTNTGELFF
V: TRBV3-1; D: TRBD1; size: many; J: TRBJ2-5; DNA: TGTGCCAGCAGCCAAGATGGTGAGGGGGCTGGAGAGACCCAGTACTTC; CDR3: CASSQDGEGAGETQYF
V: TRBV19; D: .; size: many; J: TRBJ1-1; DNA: TGTGCCAGTAGACAGGCGAGAACAACTGAAGCTTTCTTT; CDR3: CASRQARTTEAFF
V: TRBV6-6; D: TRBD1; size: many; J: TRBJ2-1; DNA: TGTGCCAGCAGTTACGGGGCACAGGGGGAAAGTGAGCAGTTCTTC; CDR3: CASSYGAQGESEQFF
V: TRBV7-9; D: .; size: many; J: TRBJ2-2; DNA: TGTGCCAGCAGCTTAGCCAGGGAGCAAAGGAACACCGGGGAGCTGTTTTTT; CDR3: CASSLAREQRNTGELFF
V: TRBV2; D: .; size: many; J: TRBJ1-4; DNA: TGTGCCAGCAGTGCAACGGGTGGTCTATTTTTCGAAAAACTGTTTTTT; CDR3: CASSATGGLFFEKLFF
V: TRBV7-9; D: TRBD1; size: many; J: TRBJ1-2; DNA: TGTGCCAGCAGCCCAACGGACAGGGGGCGGAAGGGCTACACCTTC; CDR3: CASSPTDRGRKGYTF
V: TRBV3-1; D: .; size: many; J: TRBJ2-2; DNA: TGTGCCAGCAGCCTCGAGGGAAGGGAGTACGGCGGGGAGCTGTTTTTT; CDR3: CASSLEGREYGGELFF
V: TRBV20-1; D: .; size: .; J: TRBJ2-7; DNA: TGCAGTGCTAGAGGTGCGGAGGGGGCAACGGACGAGCAGTACTTC; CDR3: CSARGAEGATDEQYF
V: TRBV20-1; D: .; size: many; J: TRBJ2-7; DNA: TGCAGTGCTAGAGCGGGATGGGGGCCTGGCTCCTACGAGCAGTACTTC; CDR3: CSARAGWGPGSYEQYF
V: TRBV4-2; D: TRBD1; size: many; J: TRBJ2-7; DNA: TGTGCCAGCAGCCCGGGACAGGGAGAGTACGAGCAGTACTTC; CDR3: CASSPGQGEYEQYF
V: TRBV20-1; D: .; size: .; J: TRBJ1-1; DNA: TGCAGTGCTAGACCTGGCGGGGTCACTGAAGATTTCTTT; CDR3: CSARPGGVTEDFF
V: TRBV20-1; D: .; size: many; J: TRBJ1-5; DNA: TGCAGTGCTAGAGAGTACCAGGCATACAATCAGCCCCAGCATTTT; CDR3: CSAREYQAYNQPQHF
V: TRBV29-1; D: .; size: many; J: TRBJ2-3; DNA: TGCAGCGTTGAATTCCCCCCAGGGATGTATTTT; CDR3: CSVEFPPGMYF
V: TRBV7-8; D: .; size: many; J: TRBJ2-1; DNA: TGTGCCAGCAGCTTACAGGTTTGGGGGGATGAGCAGTTCTTC; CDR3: CASSLQVWGDEQFF
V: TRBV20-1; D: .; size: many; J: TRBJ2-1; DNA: TGCAGTGCTAGAGAGTGGAGGGATTACAATGAGCAGTTCTTC; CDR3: CSAREWRDYNEQFF
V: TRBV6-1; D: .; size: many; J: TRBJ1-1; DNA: TGTGCCAGCAGACCCGGACAGTTAAACACTGAAGCTTTCTTT; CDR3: CASRPGQLNTEAFF
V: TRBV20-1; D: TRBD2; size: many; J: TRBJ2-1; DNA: TGCAGTGCTATTGTCGGGCGGGGGGACAATGAGCAGTTCTTC; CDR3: CSAIVGRGDNEQFF
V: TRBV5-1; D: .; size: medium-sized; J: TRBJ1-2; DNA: TGCGCCAGCAGCGAGGGGTATGGCTACACCTTC; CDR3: CASSEGYGYTF
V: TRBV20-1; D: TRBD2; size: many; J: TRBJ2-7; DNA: TGCAGTGCTAGGCCGGGACTAGTCTCCTACGAGCAGTACTTC; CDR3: CSARPGLVSYEQYF
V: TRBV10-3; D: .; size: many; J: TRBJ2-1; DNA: TGTGCCATCAGTGATAAGGGGGGGCCAAATGAGCAGTTCTTC; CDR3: CAISDKGGPNEQFF
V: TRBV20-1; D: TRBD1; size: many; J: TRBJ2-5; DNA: TGCAGTGCCCTCATAGGGACAGGGAGTGGAGAGACCCAGTACTTC; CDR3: CSALIGTGSGETQYF
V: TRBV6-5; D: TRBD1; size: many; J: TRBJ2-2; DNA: TGTGCCAGCAGCTCGGGACAGGGGAACACCGGGGAGCTGTTTTTT; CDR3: CASSSGQGNTGELFF
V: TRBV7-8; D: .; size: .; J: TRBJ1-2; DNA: TGTGCCAGCAGCTTCTTTTTCGGGGCTAATGGCTACACCTTC; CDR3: CASSFFFGANGYTF
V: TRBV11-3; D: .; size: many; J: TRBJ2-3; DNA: TGTGCCAGCAGCTTAGCGGTCACAGATACGCAGTATTTT; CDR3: CASSLAVTDTQYF
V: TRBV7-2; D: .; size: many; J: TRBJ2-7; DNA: TGTGCCAGCAGCTTAGTAGGCGGGACATCGGGCGAGCAGTACTTC; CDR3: CASSLVGGTSGEQYF
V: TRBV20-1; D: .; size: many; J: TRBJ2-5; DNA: TGCAGTGCCCCTCTTGGAGTCAGGGGGGGAGAGACCCAGTACTTC; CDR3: CSAPLGVRGGETQYF
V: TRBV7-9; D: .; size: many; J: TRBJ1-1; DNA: TGTGCCAGCAGGTGGAACACTGAAGCTTTCTTT; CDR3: CASRWNTEAFF
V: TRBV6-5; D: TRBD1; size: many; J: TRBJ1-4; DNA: TGTGCCAGCAGTTACTCCCAGGGGGCCTACTCAAATGAAAAACTGTTTTTT; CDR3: CASSYSQGAYSNEKLFF
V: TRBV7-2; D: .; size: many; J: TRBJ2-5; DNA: TGTGCCAGCAGCTCGGCCAGTGAAGAGACCCAGTACTTC; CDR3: CASSSASEETQYF
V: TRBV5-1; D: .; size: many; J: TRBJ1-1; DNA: TGCGCCAGCAGCTTCTCAGGGAACACTGAAGCTTTCTTT; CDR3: CASSFSGNTEAFF
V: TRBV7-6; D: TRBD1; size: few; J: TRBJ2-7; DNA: TGTGCCAGCAGCCCTAATGGCGGGACAGGGTACTACGAGCAGTACTTC; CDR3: CASSPNGGTGYYEQYF
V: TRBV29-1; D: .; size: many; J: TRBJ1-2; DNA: TGCAGCGTTGATTTGAGACCCGATGGCTACACCTTC; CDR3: CSVDLRPDGYTF
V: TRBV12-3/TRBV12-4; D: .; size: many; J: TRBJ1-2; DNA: TGTGCCAGCAGTTTTTTTCAGGGGCGCTTCAGCGGGGGTGGCTACACCTTC; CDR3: CASSFFQGRFSGGGYTF
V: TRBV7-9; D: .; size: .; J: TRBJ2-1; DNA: TGTGCCAGCAGCATAGGGGGAGTCGATGAGAAGTTCTTC; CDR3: CASSIGGVDEKFF
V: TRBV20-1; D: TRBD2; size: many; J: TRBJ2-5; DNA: TGCAGTGCTAGGGCTAGCGGGGGGGCGGAGGAGACCCAGTACTTC; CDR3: CSARASGGAEETQYF
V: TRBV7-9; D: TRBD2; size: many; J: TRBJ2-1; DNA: TGTGCCAGCAGCTTAGCCTATGCTGGCGGGGGGCGTAATGAGCAGTTCTTC; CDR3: CASSLAYAGGGRNEQFF
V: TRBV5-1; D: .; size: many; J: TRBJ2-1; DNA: TGCGCCAGCAGCTTGGTCGGCCCCGCCTACAATGAGCAGTTCTTC; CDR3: CASSLVGPAYNEQFF
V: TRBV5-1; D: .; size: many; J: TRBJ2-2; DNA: TGCGCCAGCAGCCCCCTCAAGAACACCGGGGAGCTGTTTTTT; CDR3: CASSPLKNTGELFF
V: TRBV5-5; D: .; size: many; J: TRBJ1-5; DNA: TGTGCCAGCAGCTTGGAGGGGTTTGGGCAGCCCCAGCATTTT; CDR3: CASSLEGFGQPQHF
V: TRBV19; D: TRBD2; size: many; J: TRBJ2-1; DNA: TGTGCCAGTAGTATGACTAGCGGCGATGAGCAGTTCTTC; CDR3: CASSMTSGDEQFF
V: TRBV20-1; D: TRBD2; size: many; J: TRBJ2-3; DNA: TGCAGTGCTCGCCAGATGTTAGCGGGTGACACAGATACGCAGTATTTT; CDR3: CSARQMLAGDTDTQYF
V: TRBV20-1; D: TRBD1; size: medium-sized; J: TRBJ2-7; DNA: TGCAGTGCTAGGGGGGACAGGGACTACGAGCAGTACTTC; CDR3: CSARGDRDYEQYF
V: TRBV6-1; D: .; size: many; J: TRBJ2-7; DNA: TGTGCCAGCAGTCCGCAGGGGGGAGCCTACGAGCAGTACTTC; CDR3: CASSPQGGAYEQYF
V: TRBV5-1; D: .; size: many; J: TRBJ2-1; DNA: TGCGCCAGCGGCCCAAATTCTTTGTATGAGCAGTTCTTC; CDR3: CASGPNSLYEQFF
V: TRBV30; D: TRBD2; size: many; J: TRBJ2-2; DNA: TGTGCCTGTGGACTAGCGGGAAGCGGGGAGCTGTTTTTT; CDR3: CACGLAGSGELFF
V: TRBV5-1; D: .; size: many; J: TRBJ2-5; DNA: TGCGCCAGCAGCTTGTCATTTGAGACCCAGTACTTC; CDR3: CASSLSFETQYF
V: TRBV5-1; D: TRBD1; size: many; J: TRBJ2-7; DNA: TGCGCCAGCAGCTTGGCCCGGACAGGGGTCGAGCAGTACTTC; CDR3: CASSLARTGVEQYF
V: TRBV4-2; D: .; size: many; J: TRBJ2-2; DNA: TGTGCCAGCAGCCAAGACTGGAGCGGGGAGCTGTTTTTT; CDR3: CASSQDWSGELFF
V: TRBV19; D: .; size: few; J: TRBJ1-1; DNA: TGTGCCAGTAGTATTATGAGGTCGACGGTTTTCACTGAAGCTTTCTTT; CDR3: CASSIMRSTVFTEAFF
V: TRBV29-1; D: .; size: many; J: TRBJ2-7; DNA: TGCAGCGTTGGAACAGGAGACTCCTACGAGCAGTACTTC; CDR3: CSVGTGDSYEQYF
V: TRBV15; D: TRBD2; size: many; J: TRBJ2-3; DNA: TGTGCCACCAGCGGGTCGCGGCGGGGGGCCACAGATACGCAGTATTTT; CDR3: CATSGSRRGATDTQYF
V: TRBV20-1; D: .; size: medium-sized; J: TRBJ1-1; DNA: TGCAGCCCAGGGACGGCCCCAACTGAAGCTTTCTTT; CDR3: CSPGTAPTEAFF
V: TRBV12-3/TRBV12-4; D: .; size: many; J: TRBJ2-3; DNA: TGTGCCAGCGGAAACACAGATACGCAGTATTTT; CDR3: CASGNTDTQYF
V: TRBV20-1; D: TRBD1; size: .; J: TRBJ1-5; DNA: TGCAGTGCGACGACAGGGGAGGCTCAGCCCCAGCATTTT; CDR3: CSATTGEAQPQHF